The 8 T cell receptor beta chains below all came from one sample that was sequenced in a study of metastatic and nonmetastatic thyroid tumors. Nobody among the patients had been given any treatment before thyroid surgery. TCRdb re-analyzed the PCR reads using MiXCR. The sample lists 11,000 or so clones, about 38% occurring once. Material: tumor tissue. All receptors come from a female donor with papillary thyroid cancer or a benign thyroid nodule (not recorded which). Some clones in this sample may be carry-over from other donors' samples.

This chain joins TRBV28 and TRBJ2-2; D perhaps matches TRBD1 (5 bases). Germline V CDR1 and CDR2: MDHEN, SYDVKM. The CDR3 loop spans 14 amino acids. The V gene lost 6 bases and the J gene lost 1 base, with 9 bases spanning the gap. Written as DNA, the CDR3 is TGTGCCAGCAGCTTGACAGTGAACACCGGGGAGCTGTTTTTT. This gives the protein CASSLTVNTGELFF.

This rearrangement joins TRBV24-1 to TRBJ1-2; 7 bases are shared with TRBD1. CDR3 length equals 16 residues. Germline-derived CDR1 and CDR2 are KGHDR and SFDVKD. Trimming at V came to 7 bases and at J to 8 bases, leaving 18 bases not matched to a gene. The CDR3 DNA sequence: TGTGCCACCAGCGCGGGGGGGAGACAGGGCATGGAAGGCTACACCTTC. Its protein product is CATSAGGRQGMEGYTF.

This clone was recorded a few times. CDR3 loop: CASSLGQGANTEAFF. CDR3 sequence (DNA): TGTGCCAGCAGTTTAGGACAGGGGGCGAACACTGAAGCTTTCTTT. The chain links TRBV27 to TRBJ1-1; 11 bases line up with TRBD1. There are 15 residues in the CDR3. V was pared by 2 bases and J by 1 base, with 0 bases of the junction left unmatched. The germline CDR1 and CDR2 sequences are MNHEY and SMNVEV (reference sequence).

Concerning this clone: Germline and junction disagree at one end, which may indicate a read error. J is TRBJ1-5 and V is TRBV2; TRBD1 might be the D (6 bases). Germline lookup yields CDR1 SNHLY and CDR2 FYNNEI. The length of the CDR3 is 15 residues. The CDR3 sequence: CASARTVTSNQPQHF. The CDR3 DNA sequence: TGTGCCAGCGCCCGGACAGTTACGAGCAACCAGCCCCAGCATTTT.

V and J are TRBV19 and TRBJ2-7, with 9 bases fitting TRBD2. CDR1 is LNHDA, CDR2 SQIVND, per germline (reference sequence). Trimming cost V 4 bases and J 3 bases; bases outside gene matches: 7. CDR3 length: 15 amino acids. DNA of the CDR3: TGTGCCAGTAGTACCCTAGGCGGGGGGGTCTACGAGCAGTACTTC. Translation gives CASSTLGGGVYEQYF. The variable domain in full, with the rest retrieved from reference TRBV19 and TRBJ2-7, is DGGITQSPKYLFRKEGQNVTLSCEQNLNHDAMYWYRQDPGQGLRLIYYSQIVNDFQKGDIAEGYSVSREKKESFPLTVTSAQKNPTAFYLCASSTLGGGVYEQYFGPGTRLTVT.

The chain uses TRBV4-1 and TRBJ1-6; no clear D. Trimming cost V 3 bases and J 7 bases, with 4 bases left between them. The CDR3 extends over 12 amino acids. Germline V gene lookup returns CDR1 MGHRA and CDR2 YSYEKL. The CDR3 DNA reads TGCGCCAGCAGCCACCTGAATTCACCCCTCCACTTT. It specifies CASSHLNSPLHF.

The chain uses TRBV28 and TRBJ2-7, with a tentative D call TRBD1 (6 bases). The V and J ends lost 7 bases and 4 bases respectively, with 8 bases between them. CDR1 is MDHEN and CDR2 is SYDVKM in the germline V gene. The CDR3 is 11 amino acids. CDR3 in amino acids: CASTDRYEQYF. The CDR3 DNA reads TGTGCCAGCACCGACAGGTACGAGCAGTACTTC. Full variable domain (outside the CDR3, taken from reference TRBV28 and TRBJ2-7): DVKVTQSSRYLVKRTGEKVFLECVQDMDHENMFWYRQDPGLGLRLIYFSYDVKMKEKGDIPEGYSVSREKKERFSLILESASTNQTSMYLCASTDRYEQYFGPGTRLTVT.

This clone was counted between two and nine times. V is TRBV6-1 and J is TRBJ2-3; 10 bases are shared with TRBD2. Germline lookup yields CDR1 MNHNS and CDR2 SASEGT. There are 18 residues in the CDR3. Trimming took 2 bases from V and 5 from J; bases not matched to a gene: 13. The CDR3 spells CASSESYAASGSLDTQYF. The DNA of the CDR3 is TGTGCCAGCAGTGAAAGTTACGCGGCTAGCGGGAGTTTAGATACGCAGTATTTT.